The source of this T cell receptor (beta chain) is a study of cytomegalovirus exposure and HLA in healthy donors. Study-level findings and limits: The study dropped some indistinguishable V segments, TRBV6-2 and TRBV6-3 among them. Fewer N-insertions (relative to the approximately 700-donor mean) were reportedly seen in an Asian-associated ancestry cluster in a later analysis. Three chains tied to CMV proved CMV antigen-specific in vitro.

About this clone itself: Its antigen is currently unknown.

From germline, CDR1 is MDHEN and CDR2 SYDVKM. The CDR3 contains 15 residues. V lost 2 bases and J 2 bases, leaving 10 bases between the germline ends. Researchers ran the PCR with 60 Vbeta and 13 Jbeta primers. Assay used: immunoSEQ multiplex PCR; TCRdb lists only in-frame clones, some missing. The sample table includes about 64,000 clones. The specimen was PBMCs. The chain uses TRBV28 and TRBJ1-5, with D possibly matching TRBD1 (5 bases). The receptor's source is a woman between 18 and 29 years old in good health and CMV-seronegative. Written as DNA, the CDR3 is TGTGCCAGCAGTTTAATTGGGGGGGGCAATCAGCCCCAGCATTTT. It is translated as CASSLIGGGNQPQHF.